This T cell receptor (beta chain) was observed in a study of spatial heterogeneity in lung cancer. The wider study: In raw reads, more than 9.5 appearances on average were recorded for each unique TCR and UMI combination.

TCR cDNA molecules were tagged individually, and each one carried a unique molecular identifier. TCRdb used MiXCR to reprocess the 5' RACE reads, holding one entry per CDR3 protein. The data show around 40,000 distinct CDR3 sequences, roughly 5.2% seen once. Time point indicated: sample taken at primary tumor resection. The donor group consisted of 55 to 85 patients who had untreated, early-stage non-small cell lung cancer. Many counts were recorded for this clonotype. Trimming cost V 1 base and J 1 base, with 6 bases left between them. The CDR3 has 14 amino acids. Germline V CDR1 and CDR2: SNHLY, FYNNEI.

The specimen was PBMCs, collected at surgery. This clonotype was sampled from a female donor with early-stage non-small cell lung cancer. The chain joins TRBV2 to TRBJ2-3; D unclear. In DNA, the CDR3 is TGTGCCAGCAGTGAAGACCTCCGCACAGATACGCAGTATTTT. Amino acids: CASSEDLRTDTQYF.